This T cell receptor beta chain is from a study of blood T cell repertoires in COVID-19. Study in general: Acute-phase and convalescent COVID-19 samples originated in the United States, Italy and Spain. PBMCs, B-cell-depleted T cells, or T cells were the source of the cDNA or gDNA that made up the material.

Per the study methods: Amplification of reference gene primers was used by the study to estimate nucleated cell counts. Assay used: immunoSEQ multiplex PCR; TCRdb lists only in-frame clones, some missing. That table gives V, J and clone size, and the DNA gave D and trimming. The top ten clones hold about 40% of a sample with just over 70,000 clones, 70% to 85% of them seen once. J gave up 7 bases and V 4 bases, and 6 bases lay outside the gene matches. The CDR3 length is 14 residues. Germline lookup yields CDR1 LGHNA and CDR2 YSLEER. This clonotype originated in a woman in her seventies with acute or convalescent COVID-19. The sequenced sample consisted of peripheral blood. The chain links TRBV4-3 to TRBJ2-7; 11 nucleotides line up with TRBD1. The CDR3 nucleotides are TGCGCCAGCAGCCCGGACAGGGGGCCGTGGGAGCAGTACTTC. Protein product: CASSPDRGPWEQYF.